The 12 T cell receptor beta chains below come from one sample, sequenced in a study of T cell repertoires in cytomegalovirus infection. TCRdb fed the reads into MiXCR, producing one record per CDR3 protein. The data contain approximately 400,000 distinct CDR3 sequences, approximately 30% of them singletons. The sequenced sample consisted of PBMCs. The receptors originated from a human donor in good health (CMV status not recorded). Some clones in this sample may be carry-over from other donors' samples.

This clonotype has a handful of counts. The genes are TRBV6-2 or TRBV6-3 and TRBJ2-2, with no clear D. The germline CDR1 and CDR2 sequences are MNHEY and SVGEGT. This CDR3 spans 14 amino acids. Trimming cost V 2 bases and J 5 bases, with 9 bases left between them. The CDR3 protein is CASSYVAETGELFF. CDR3 bases: TGTGCCAGCAGTTACGTGGCAGAGACCGGGGAGCTGTTTTTT.

This clonotype was observed at least ten times. This chain links TRBV7-8 with TRBJ2-3, with TRBD2 matching over 7 bases. CDR1 SGHVS and CDR2 FQNEAQ come from the germline V gene. The CDR3 spans 14 residues. J lost 1 base, V lost 5 bases, and 3 bases had no gene match. The CDR3 coding sequence is TGTGCCAGCAGCAGGGACTACGGCACAGATACGCAGTATTTT. Its protein is CASSRDYGTDTQYF.

The chain combines TRBV11-2 with TRBJ1-2; D not resolved. V lost 1 base and J 8 bases, leaving 14 bases between the germline ends. The germline CDR1 and CDR2 sequences are SGHAT and FQNNGV. CDR3 length equals 14 residues. Here the CDR3 reads CASSLAGEGLGYTF. The CDR3, as DNA: TGTGCCAGCAGCTTAGCGGGAGAGGGCCTCGGCTACACCTTC.

There are many counts of this clonotype. The V and J genes are TRBV27 and TRBJ2-3; no definite D call. CDR1 is MNHEY, CDR2 SMNVEV, per germline (reference sequence). CDR3 size: 12 residues. Trimming took off 6 bases at V and 5 bases at J, with 9 bases between the two ends. The CDR3 sequence: CASSPTRDTQYF. CDR3 nucleotide sequence: TGTGCCAGCAGCCCCACTCGAGATACGCAGTATTTT.

The gene calls are TRBV6-5 and TRBJ2-7; TRBD2 is a possible D gene (6 bases). Per germline, CDR1 MNHEY and CDR2 SVGAGI. The CDR3 spans 19 residues. V lost 0 bases and J 3 bases, leaving 24 bases between the germline ends. The CDR3 spells CASSYSSIGREKQSYEQYF. CDR3 DNA sequence: TGTGCCAGCAGTTACTCGAGTATCGGTCGGGAGAAACAAAGCTACGAGCAGTACTTC.

As concerns this clonotype: The junction shows a germline mismatch at one end, possibly a read error. V gene TRBV6-1 combines with J gene TRBJ2-1, with D possibly TRBD1 on 5 matching bases. The CDR3 consists of 15 residues. Germline lookup yields CDR1 MNHNS and CDR2 SASEGT. CDR3 DNA: TGTGCCAGCAGTGGTCGGACAACCTCCTACAATGAGCGGTTCTTC. This gives the protein CASSGRTTSYNERFF.

The rearrangement joins TRBV19 to TRBJ1-6; D is possibly TRBD1 (5 bases). The CDR3 has 16 residues. Trimming removed 6 bases at V and 6 bases at J, with 18 bases between. CDR1 is LNHDA and CDR2 is SQIVND in the germline V gene (reference sequence). The CDR3 nucleotides are TGTGCCAGTAGAATCAGGGAGGCAGCGGGTAATTCACCCCTCCACTTT. This codes for CASRIREAAGNSPLHF.

Only a few counts were recorded for this clonotype. The CDR3 sequence is CASSQVVIVGRGIEKLFF. Written as DNA, the CDR3 is TGCGCCAGCAGCCAAGTTGTTATCGTGGGCAGGGGAATAGAAAAACTGTTTTTT. The chain joins TRBV4-1 to TRBJ1-4; a possible D gene is TRBD1 (6 bases). V lost 1 base, J lost 8 bases, and 23 bases lay in between. The germline CDR1 and CDR2 sequences are MGHRA and YSYEKL. The CDR3 contains 18 residues.

This clonotype was seen ten or more times. The chain joins TRBV28 to TRBJ2-7, with D hard to call. The CDR3 runs 11 residues. Germline V gives CDR1 MDHEN, CDR2 SYDVKM. The V gene lost 7 bases and the J gene lost 3 bases, with 7 bases spanning the gap. In DNA form, the CDR3 reads TGTGCCAGCACCCCCATCTACGAGCAGTACTTC. Its protein is CASTPIYEQYF.

The genes are TRBV4-3 and TRBJ2-3, with a tentative D call TRBD2 (6 bases). Germline values: CDR1 LGHNA, CDR2 YSLEER. The CDR3 runs to 15 residues. With 4 bases removed from V and 0 bases from J, the gap between germline ends came to 11 bases. CDR3 region: CASSPGGVSTDTQYF. The CDR3 DNA sequence: TGCGCCAGCAGCCCTGGCGGGGTGAGCACAGATACGCAGTATTTT.

The chain combines TRBV7-9 with TRBJ2-1; D might be TRBD1 (6 bases). The CDR3 covers 15 residues. Germline CDR1 reads SEHNR; CDR2 reads FQNEAQ (reference sequence). The germline V and J ends were trimmed by 7 bases and 8 bases, with 21 bases remaining between them. In DNA form, the CDR3 reads TGTGCCAGCACCCTTACAGGGCCCGACCGGTATGAGCAGTTCTTC. Protein product: CASTLTGPDRYEQFF. Supplemented by reference TRBV7-9 and TRBJ2-1, the full variable domain reads DTGVSQNPRHKITKRGQNVTFRCDPISEHNRLYWYRQTLGQGPEFLTYFQNEAQLEKSRLLSDRFSAERPKGSFSTLEIQRTEQGDSAMYLCASTLTGPDRYEQFFGPGTRLTVL.

On this clonotype: A read error may produce the germline difference seen at one junction end. This chain joins TRBV7-2 and TRBJ2-1; TRBD2 is a possible D gene (5 bases). The germline gives CDR1 SGHTA, CDR2 FQGNSA. The CDR3 is 15 residues long. The CDR3 DNA is TGTGCCAGCAGCCCTGACAACACCGACTACCATGAGCCGTTCTTC. Translation: CASSPDNTDYHEPFF.